These 13 T cell receptor beta chains originate from one sample sequenced in a study of blood T cell repertoires in COVID-19. Some clones are missing from TCRdb's copy, which holds only in-frame ones; the method was immunoSEQ multiplex PCR. The sample records hundreds of thousands of clones, more than 75% being singletons. The sequenced sample consisted of PBMCs or T cells enriched from blood (not recorded which). All receptors come from a woman aged 45-65 years who had recovered from COVID-19.

CDR3 amino acids: CATSFSFTDTQYF. In nucleotides, the CDR3 is TGTGCCACCAGCTTCTCTTTCACAGATACGCAGTATTTT. The J gene is TRBJ2-3, the V gene TRBV15, with unresolved D. Trimming removed 5 bases from V and 2 bases from J, with 8 bases in between. The CDR3 length is 13 residues. Looked up from germline, CDR1 is LNHNV and CDR2 is YYDKDF (reference sequence).

V is TRBV5-5 and J is TRBJ1-3; TRBD1 matches 11 bases. Per the germline V gene, CDR1 is SGHKS and CDR2 is YYEKEE (reference sequence). The CDR3 totals 16 residues. V shed 3 bases and J 2 bases; nucleotides not matched to a gene: 4. CDR3 loop: CASSYRDRGTGNTIYF. Here the CDR3 DNA reads TGTGCCAGCAGCTACCGGGACAGGGGGACTGGAAACACCATATATTTT.

The chain joins TRBV7-8 to TRBJ2-1; the match to TRBD2 covers 14 bases. J was trimmed by 16 bases and V by 7 bases; bases with no gene match: 15. This CDR3 contains 15 residues. Looked up from germline, CDR1 is SGHVS and CDR2 is FQNEAQ. The CDR3 coding sequence is TGTGCCAGCACCCTCCCCGGTGGGACTAGCGGGAGTTTATTCTTC. As protein: CASTLPGGTSGSLFF.

This clone was counted only a few times. Mismatch with germline at one junction end may stem from a read error. The chain uses TRBV7-7 and TRBJ2-5, with D tentatively TRBD2 (7 bases). The CDR3 is made up of 14 amino acids. CDR1 and CDR2 (germline): SSHAT, FNYEAQ (reference sequence). The CDR3 DNA reads as TGTGCTAGCAGCTTACGGGGGGCGCGGGAGACCCAGTACTTC. Amino acid sequence: CASSLRGARETQYF.

The chain couples TRBV25-1 to TRBJ1-5; D is unclear. CDR3 length: 12 amino acids. Trimming pared 3 bases from V and 9 bases from J, leaving 9 bases between. Germline V gives CDR1 MGHDK, CDR2 SYGVNS. DNA of the CDR3: TGTGCCAGCAGTGATTTCGGCGGGCCCCAGCATTTT. Encoded protein: CASSDFGGPQHF.

This chain links TRBV3-1 (or the pseudogene TRBV3-2) with TRBJ2-1; no firm D call. This CDR3 is built from 15 residues. V was shortened by 0 bases and J by 0 bases, with 6 bases between the two germline ends. From germline, CDR1 is LGHDT and CDR2 YNNKEL (reference sequence). The DNA for the CDR3 is TGTGCCAGCAGCCAAGATTCTAACTCCTACAATGAGCAGTTCTTC. This sequence encodes CASSQDSNSYNEQFF.

This chain joins TRBV27 and TRBJ1-2; 12 bases line up with TRBD1. Germline CDR1 MNHEY, CDR2 SMNVEV (reference sequence). CDR3 length equals 17 residues. J gave up 5 bases and V 0 bases, and 7 bases lay outside the gene matches. DNA of the CDR3: TGTGCCAGCAGTTTATCGTCCGGGACAGGGGGCACTTATGGCTACACCTTC. It translates to CASSLSSGTGGTYGYTF.

The chain joins TRBV7-8 to TRBJ1-1; 8 bases are shared with TRBD1. Germline V gene lookup returns CDR1 SGHVS and CDR2 FQNEAQ. With V trimmed by 5 bases and J by 4 bases, 6 bases remained unmatched. The CDR3 covers 14 residues. CDR3 sequence (DNA): TGTGCCAGCAGCACCACAGGGGGGAGCACTGAAGCTTTCTTT. Residues: CASSTTGGSTEAFF.

V usage is TRBV7-6 and J usage is TRBJ1-4; TRBD1 is a possible D gene (5 bases). Trimming pared 1 base from V and 5 bases from J, leaving 8 bases between. This CDR3 contains 14 residues. Germline V gene data show CDR1 as SGHVS and CDR2 as FNYEAQ. As DNA, the CDR3 is TGTGCCAGCAGCTTAGGACAGATCAATGAAAAACTGTTTTTT. Protein: CASSLGQINEKLFF.

The chain joins TRBV3-1 (or the pseudogene TRBV3-2) to TRBJ1-5; possible D gene TRBD1, 6 bases. V was trimmed by 5 bases and J by 2 bases, leaving 10 bases between them. Germline V gene lookup returns CDR1 LGHDT and CDR2 YNNKEL (reference sequence). The CDR3 contains 14 residues. CDR3 in DNA: TGTGCCAGCAGCTTCGGACAGCGCAATCAGCCCCAGCATTTT. It yields the protein CASSFGQRNQPQHF.

The CDR3 reads CASSLGDRPDNEQFF. CDR3 DNA sequence: TGCGCCAGCAGCTTGGGGGACAGACCTGACAATGAGCAGTTCTTC. The gene calls are TRBV5-1 and TRBJ2-1; 7 nucleotides align to TRBD1. The CDR3 is made up of 15 amino acids. Germline V gene lookup returns CDR1 SGHRS and CDR2 YFSETQ. The V and J ends lost 0 bases and 5 bases, in that order; junction bases with no gene match: 5.

The CDR3 coding sequence is TGTGCCAGCAGCTCCGGGACAGCGAACACCGGGGAGCTGTTTTTT. This sequence encodes CASSSGTANTGELFF. The chain employs TRBV7-2 and TRBJ2-2; 7 nucleotides align to TRBD1. V lost 4 bases to trimming and J lost 0 bases; unmatched junction nucleotides: 2. CDR3 size: 15 residues. Germline-derived CDR1 and CDR2 are SGHTA and FQGNSA.

The chain has TRBV7-9 and TRBJ2-7; D perhaps matches TRBD2 (6 bases). Germline V gene data show CDR1 as SEHNR and CDR2 as FQNEAQ (reference sequence). V gave up 2 bases and J gave up 6 bases, with 14 bases separating them. CDR3 size: 14 residues. CDR3 amino acids: CASSLRQGAGEQYF. The CDR3 DNA is TGTGCCAGCAGCTTACGTCAGGGAGCGGGCGAGCAGTACTTC.